This T cell receptor (beta chain) was sequenced in a study of shared clonotypes between healthy human individuals. General observations from the study: Only blood was sampled; tissue repertoires likely differ.

As to this clone: The antigen remains undetermined.

The protocol was immunoSEQ multiplex PCR, while the TCRdb copy is restricted to in-frame clones and leaves out a portion. This table has approximately 2,000,000 clones, less than 95% appearing once. The CDR3 loop spans 15 amino acids. Germline V gene data show CDR1 as ENHRY and CDR2 as SYGVKD. The V gene lost 4 bases and the J gene lost 2 bases, with 15 bases spanning the gap. The TCR comes from a man in his late teens or twenties in good health. Some clones in this sample may be carry-over from other donors' samples. Material: naive CD4+ T cells from PBMCs. The subset denotes: CD45RA+ positively selected. The chain carries TRBV10-3 and TRBJ2-7; unclear D gene. The CDR3 protein is CAISGNIPLTYEQYF. In DNA form, the CDR3 reads TGTGCCATCAGTGGTAATATCCCATTAACCTACGAGCAGTACTTC.